The 11 T cell receptor beta chains in this list originate from one sample, sequenced in a study of blood T cells in healthy people across ages. Then a second PCR, running roughly 7 to 11 cycles, was carried out with a sample-barcoded 5' primer and a J-beta primer mix. TCRdb reprocessed the 5' RACE reads via MiXCR and lists one record per CDR3 protein. The sample lists about a million distinct CDR3 sequences; around two fifths were seen once. The sample consisted of blood. The receptors here all came from a young man in good health.

This rearrangement joins TRBV7-2 to TRBJ2-7; D is possibly TRBD2 (5 bases). The CDR3 is 14 amino acids. Deletions cut 2 bases from V and 2 bases from J, with 10 bases between. Germline CDR1 and CDR2: SGHTA and FQGNSA. CDR3 in DNA: TGTGCCAGCAGCTTATCTTCCGGGGCCTACGAGCAGTACTTC. It translates to CASSLSSGAYEQYF.

In this sample, this clonotype turned up a few times. V and J are TRBV7-9 and TRBJ1-2; 7 bases map to TRBD1. J gave up 5 bases and V 3 bases, and 9 bases lay outside the gene matches. The germline gives CDR1 SEHNR, CDR2 FQNEAQ (reference sequence). The CDR3 has 15 residues. The CDR3 sequence is CASSFSGTEDYGYTF. DNA for the CDR3: TGTGCCAGCAGCTTCTCCGGGACAGAGGATTATGGCTACACCTTC.

This clonotype appeared once. This may be a read error, as it is one base from a much larger clone. This chain joins TRBV29-1 and TRBJ2-1; D not certain. Germline lookup yields CDR1 SQVTM and CDR2 ANQGSEA. The V end lost 3 bases, the J end lost 1 base, and 13 bases lay between the germline ends. The CDR3 consists of 15 residues. CDR3 bases: TGCAGCGTTGAGATGGGGATCAGGTCCTACAATGAGCAGTTCTTC. Residues: CSVEMGIRSYNEQFF.

The sample holds a few counts of this clonotype. The rearrangement joins TRBV20-1 to TRBJ1-2; 12 bases line up with TRBD1. V lost 3 bases, J lost 9 bases, and 5 bases stayed unmatched. From germline, CDR1 is DFQATT and CDR2 SNEGSKA (reference sequence). The CDR3 covers 13 residues. DNA of the CDR3: TGCAGTGCTAGGGGGGACAGGGGGCTTAGCTACACCTTC. It encodes CSARGDRGLSYTF.

This clonotype was seen ten or more times. The genes are TRBV2 and TRBJ2-5, with D uncertain. With 2 bases removed from V and 4 bases from J, the gap between germline ends came to 8 bases. CDR1 is SNHLY, CDR2 FYNNEI, per germline. The CDR3 has 13 residues. DNA of the CDR3: TGTGCCAGCAGTGAACAACAGCTAGAGACCCAGTACTTC. It codes for CASSEQQLETQYF.

The genes are TRBV30 and TRBJ2-7; weak D call: TRBD1 (6 bases). Trimming shortened V by 7 bases and J by 6 bases, and 13 bases separated the two germline ends. This CDR3 comprises 11 residues. Looked up from germline, CDR1 is GTSNPN and CDR2 is SVGIG (reference sequence). The CDR3 region has the DNA TGTGCCTATGGACAGTCAAGCGAGCAGTACTTC. The encoded protein is CAYGQSSEQYF.

This rearrangement joins TRBV10-3 to TRBJ2-5, with no clear D. The CDR3 sequence is 14 residues long. CDR1 and CDR2 (germline): ENHRY, SYGVKD. Trimming pared 8 bases from V and 11 bases from J, leaving 24 bases between. The CDR3 loop is CAIAPRMTYNEQYF. In DNA, the CDR3 is TGTGCCATCGCCCCTCGGATGACCTACAATGAGCAGTACTTC.

This clonotype was seen a few times. This sequence joins TRBV27 and TRBJ1-5; D is ambiguous. V was shortened by 5 bases and J by 7 bases, with 15 bases between the two germline ends. The germline V gene has CDR1 MNHEY and CDR2 SMNVEV (reference sequence). CDR3 length: 14 residues. The CDR3 is CASSARFGFQPQHF. The CDR3 region has the DNA TGTGCCAGCAGTGCACGTTTTGGGTTCCAGCCCCAGCATTTT.

This clonotype showed up just once. The rearrangement uses TRBV2 and TRBJ1-2; unclear D gene. Germline CDR1 SNHLY, CDR2 FYNNEI. Trimming pared 2 bases from V and 13 bases from J, leaving 11 bases between. The CDR3 is 11 residues long. CDR3 region: CASSESPASTF. The CDR3 DNA sequence: TGTGCCAGCAGTGAAAGCCCGGCCTCCACCTTC. The entire variable domain, with the rest obtained from reference TRBV2 and TRBJ1-2, is as follows: EPEVTQTPSHQVTQMGQEVILRCVPISNHLYFYWYRQILGQKVEFLVSFYNNEISEKSEIFDDQFSVERPDGSNFTLKIRSTKLEDSAMYFCASSESPASTFGSGTRLTVV.

This chain uses TRBV7-9 with TRBJ1-1, with D possibly matching TRBD1 (5 bases). The germline V and J ends were trimmed by 0 bases and 10 bases, with 9 bases remaining between them. The CDR3 length is 12 residues. Germline CDR1 reads SEHNR; CDR2 reads FQNEAQ (reference sequence). DNA of the CDR3: TGTGCCAGCAGCTTAGCGCGGGGGGGAGCTTTCTTT. Translating it yields CASSLARGGAFF.

The chain recombines TRBV5-6 with TRBJ2-7; D ambiguous. The germline V and J ends were trimmed by 5 bases and 3 bases, with 12 bases remaining between them. Germline values: CDR1 SGHDT, CDR2 YYEEEE. This CDR3 is built from 13 residues. The CDR3: CASRLISVYEQYF. CDR3 nucleotides: TGTGCCAGCAGGTTAATATCGGTCTACGAGCAGTACTTC. The entire variable domain, with the rest obtained from reference TRBV5-6 and TRBJ2-7, is as follows: DAGVTQSPTHLIKTRGQQVTLRCSPKSGHDTVSWYQQALGQGPQFIFQYYEEEERQRGNFPDRFSGHQFPNYSSELNVNALLLGDSALYLCASRLISVYEQYFGPGTRLTVT.